These 27 T cell receptor beta chains share one sample of origin, sequenced in a study of response to subunit inactivated influenza vaccine. TCRdb called the RT-PCR reads again in MiXCR, with one record for every CDR3 protein. Of over 650,000 distinct CDR3 sequences in the sample, 18% are singletons; the top ten hold approximately 11%. Sample: PBMCs from blood, taken more than 4 days after vaccination. These receptors all stem from a man aged 50 to 60 who received an inactivated influenza vaccine.

This clonotype turned up a few times. The chain carries TRBV7-2 and TRBJ2-3; D not resolved. The CDR3 has 15 residues. The V end lost 1 base, the J end lost 0 bases, and 8 bases lay between the germline ends. Per the germline V gene, CDR1 is SGHTA and CDR2 is FQGNSA. The CDR3: CASSLDDLSTDTQYF. In nucleotides, the CDR3 is TGTGCCAGCAGCTTAGATGATCTTAGCACAGATACGCAGTATTTT.

At least ten counts were recorded for this clonotype. The rearrangement links TRBV5-1 to TRBJ2-3; 12 nucleotides agree with TRBD1. With V trimmed by 4 bases and J by 4 bases, 10 bases remained unmatched. CDR1 and CDR2 from the germline V gene are SGHRS and YFSETQ. This CDR3 region has 17 residues. The CDR3 loop reads CASSRRSGQGASDTQYF. The DNA of the CDR3 is TGCGCCAGCAGCCGAAGGTCGGGACAGGGGGCTTCAGATACGCAGTATTTT.

This clonotype appeared a few times. This chain joins TRBV5-1 and TRBJ2-2; 8 bases fit TRBD1. The germline V gene encodes CDR1 SGHRS and CDR2 YFSETQ. Germline trimming cut 0 bases from V and 6 bases from J; bases unmatched to any gene: 4. This CDR3 has 15 residues. CDR3 residues: CASSLETGVAGELFF. The CDR3 coding sequence is TGCGCCAGCAGCTTGGAGACAGGGGTGGCCGGGGAGCTGTTTTTT.

This clonotype was recorded many times. The CDR3 region has the DNA TGCAGCGTTGAAGACAGGGGGACCTACGAGCAGTACTTC. Encoded protein: CSVEDRGTYEQYF. The chain is built from TRBV29-1 and TRBJ2-7; 7 positions match TRBD1. V lost 0 bases, J lost 2 bases, and 1 base stayed unmatched. Germline CDR1 SQVTM, CDR2 ANQGSEA. CDR3 size: 13 residues.

V usage is TRBV6-2 or TRBV6-3 and J usage is TRBJ2-2; 9 bases line up with TRBD2. The ends lost 9 bases at V and 7 bases at J; junction bases unmatched: 6. CDR1 and CDR2 (germline): MNHEY, SVGEGT. The CDR3 contains 13 residues. The CDR3 coding sequence is TGTGCCAGTAGGACTAGCGCGGGCGGGGAGCTGTTTTTT. Translating gives CASRTSAGGELFF.

A few counts support this clonotype. The genes are TRBV20-1 and TRBJ2-1; D remains unclear. CDR1 and CDR2 from the germline V gene are DFQATT and SNEGSKA (reference sequence). V was clipped by 4 bases and J by 8 bases, with 6 bases between them. The CDR3 sequence is 10 residues long. CDR3 residues: CSATVDEQFF. CDR3 bases: TGCAGTGCTACGGTGGATGAGCAGTTCTTC.

The chain recombines TRBV4-2 with TRBJ2-1; 13 bases match TRBD2. Looked up from germline, CDR1 is LGHNA and CDR2 is YNFKEQ. V lost 4 bases, J lost 0 bases, and 18 bases stayed unmatched. This CDR3 has 22 amino acids. This CDR3 reads CASSPRGSTSGGQYSSYNEQFF. Written as DNA, the CDR3 is TGTGCCAGCAGCCCAAGAGGTTCGACTAGCGGGGGGCAGTATTCCTCCTACAATGAGCAGTTCTTC.

The rearrangement joins TRBV11-1 to TRBJ1-3, with D possibly matching TRBD1 (5 bases). The germline V gene has CDR1 SGHAT and CDR2 FQDESV (reference sequence). V was trimmed by 2 bases and J by 0 bases, leaving 20 bases between them. The CDR3 consists of 19 residues. CDR3 region: CASSLPGPPPPLSGNTIYF. The DNA of the CDR3 is TGTGCCAGCAGCTTACCGGGACCTCCTCCACCCCTCTCTGGAAACACCATATATTTT.

This clonotype appeared a few times. The J gene is TRBJ1-6, the V gene TRBV20-1, with 9 bases matching TRBD1. The germline gives CDR1 DFQATT, CDR2 SNEGSKA (reference sequence). V dropped 5 bases and J dropped 9; count of bases not matched to a gene: 5. This CDR3 is 13 amino acids long. The CDR3 here is CSASDRGGSPLHF. In DNA, the CDR3 is TGCAGTGCTTCGGACAGGGGAGGTTCACCCCTCCACTTT.

This chain uses TRBV20-1 with TRBJ2-1; D not resolved. The V end was cut by 0 bases, the J end by 5 bases, with 11 bases between. The CDR3 length is 14 residues. In germline, CDR1 is DFQATT, CDR2 SNEGSKA (reference sequence). CDR3 bases: TGCAGTGCTAGAGAAGCTCTGATCCACAATGAGCAGTTCTTC. Amino acids: CSAREALIHNEQFF.

As to this clonotype: A much larger clone differs from this one at a single base, so this may be a read error. This sequence joins TRBV7-9 and TRBJ2-5; D is unresolved. Trimming removed 5 bases at V and 0 bases at J, with 7 bases between. This CDR3 spans 13 amino acids. Per the germline V gene, CDR1 is SEHNR and CDR2 is FQNEAQ (reference sequence). CDR3 sequence (DNA): TGTGCCAGCAGCCGTAGGCACCAAGAGACCCAGTACTTC. Translated, it gives CASSRRHQETQYF.

This clonotype was observed at least ten times. The rearrangement joins TRBV12-3 or TRBV12-4 to TRBJ2-7, with D unclear. V lost 4 bases, J lost 7 bases, and 11 bases lay in between. This CDR3 is 12 amino acids long. In DNA, the CDR3 is TGTGCCAGCAGTTCACGGATGGGGGAGCAGTACTTC. This translates into CASSSRMGEQYF.

The table lists this clonotype with a few counts. V is TRBV15 and J is TRBJ2-7; 7 nucleotides agree with TRBD2. The germline gives CDR1 LNHNV, CDR2 YYDKDF (reference sequence). This CDR3 comprises 14 residues. V shed 6 bases, J shed 3 bases, and the junction held 8 bases outside the gene matches. CDR3 DNA sequence: TGTGCCACCAGGACCGCGGGAGAAGGCTACGAGCAGTACTTC. It encodes CATRTAGEGYEQYF.

The chain is built from TRBV20-1 and TRBJ2-1; no clear D gene. CDR3 length: 14 residues. The V end lost 4 bases, the J end lost 0 bases, and 10 bases lay between the germline ends. Per the germline V gene, CDR1 is DFQATT and CDR2 is SNEGSKA (reference sequence). CDR3 residues: CSATSRSSYNEQFF. As DNA, the CDR3 is TGCAGTGCTACCAGCAGAAGCTCCTACAATGAGCAGTTCTTC.

CDR3: CATSSRGEQFF. CDR3 nucleotides: TGTGCCACCAGTTCAAGGGGTGAGCAGTTCTTC. The V gene is TRBV24-1, the J gene TRBJ2-1; possible D gene TRBD1, 5 bases. The CDR3 is 11 residues long. Trimming removed 6 bases from V and 9 bases from J, with 8 bases in between. Germline CDR1 reads KGHDR; CDR2 reads SFDVKD.

This clonotype was counted only a few times. The rearrangement joins TRBV2 to TRBJ1-3; D is ambiguous. The CDR3 loop spans 12 amino acids. Germline CDR1 is SNHLY and CDR2 is FYNNEI. V was shortened by 6 bases and J by 4 bases, with 7 bases between the two germline ends. In DNA form, the CDR3 reads TGTGCCAGCAGGGAACAGGGAAACACCATATATTTT. This sequence encodes CASREQGNTIYF.

The rearrangement links TRBV7-2 to TRBJ2-3; TRBD2 agrees at 7 bases. Germline values: CDR1 SGHTA, CDR2 FQGNSA. J was trimmed by 4 bases and V by 3 bases; bases with no gene match: 7. The CDR3 is made up of 15 amino acids. The CDR3 DNA reads TGTGCCAGCAGCTTTCTAGGACTAGTGGCAGATACGCAGTATTTT. It codes for CASSFLGLVADTQYF.

The rearrangement uses TRBV20-1 and TRBJ2-7, with 13 bases identical to TRBD2. V trimming: 6 bases; J trimming: 0 bases; junction bases outside the gene matches: 8. The CDR3 has 16 residues. Germline CDR1 reads DFQATT; CDR2 reads SNEGSKA (reference sequence). The CDR3 sequence is CSASGLAGSSSYEQYF. Written as DNA, the CDR3 is TGCAGTGCATCGGGACTAGCGGGGTCTAGCTCCTACGAGCAGTACTTC.

This sequence joins TRBV11-2 and TRBJ2-3; 9 bases fit TRBD2. V was clipped by 5 bases and J by 6 bases; unmatched bases: 12. Germline assignment: CDR1 SGHAT and CDR2 FQNNGV. The CDR3 loop spans 16 amino acids. CDR3 protein: CASSPGRRGGQDTQYF. Written as DNA, the CDR3 is TGTGCCAGCAGCCCTGGGAGGCGGGGGGGCCAGGATACGCAGTATTTT.

CDR3 in amino acids: CASSTGTSLAKNIQYF. The CDR3 nucleotides are TGCGCCAGCAGCACAGGGACATCTCTAGCCAAAAACATTCAGTACTTC. The chain carries TRBV5-1 and TRBJ2-4; a possible D gene is TRBD1 (6 bases). The germline gives CDR1 SGHRS, CDR2 YFSETQ. This CDR3 has 16 amino acids. The V end was cut by 4 bases, the J end by 0 bases, with 14 bases between.

The rearrangement links TRBV15 to TRBJ2-3; TRBD2 matches 11 bases. The CDR3 loop spans 17 amino acids. The V gene's germline CDR1 is LNHNV and CDR2 YYDKDF (reference sequence). The V gene end was trimmed by 0 bases and the J gene end by 4 bases; junction bases not matched to a gene: 6. CDR3 sequence reads: CATSREPLAGGSDTQYF. CDR3 in DNA: TGTGCCACCAGCAGAGAACCCCTAGCGGGAGGTTCAGATACGCAGTATTTT.

The sample holds a few counts of this clonotype. This rearrangement joins TRBV29-1 to TRBJ2-3; D is unclear. V was pared by 5 bases and J by 6 bases, with 24 bases between. Germline values: CDR1 SQVTM, CDR2 ANQGSEA. This CDR3 contains 16 residues. The CDR3 sequence: CSVFIVLRPLLDTQYF. CDR3 DNA: TGCAGCGTTTTTATTGTGTTAAGGCCCCTGTTGGATACGCAGTATTTT.

This clonotype has only a few counts. This sequence joins TRBV18 and TRBJ2-5; a weak D match, TRBD2 (5 bases). V lost 3 bases to trimming and J lost 5 bases, with 13 bases between them. The CDR3 extends over 14 amino acids. Germline V lookup: CDR1 KGHSH, CDR2 LQKENI. DNA for the CDR3: TGTGCCAGCTCACCGACGGGGATTTGGGAGACCCAGTACTTC. Translated, it gives CASSPTGIWETQYF. The variable domain in full, completed from reference TRBV18 and TRBJ2-5, reads NAGVMQNPRHLVRRRGQEARLRCSPMKGHSHVYWYRQLPEEGLKFMVYLQKENIIDESGMPKERFSAEFPKEGPSILRIQQVVRGDSAAYFCASSPTGIWETQYFGPGTRLLVL.

This chain joins TRBV28 and TRBJ2-1; D is possibly TRBD2 (6 bases). CDR1 is MDHEN and CDR2 is SYDVKM in the germline V gene. Trimming took 5 bases from V and 4 from J, leaving 12 bases between them. CDR3 length: 14 residues. This CDR3 reads CASSGGTYYNEQFF. CDR3 in DNA: TGTGCCAGCAGTGGGGGGACCTATTACAATGAGCAGTTCTTC.

The J gene is TRBJ2-5, the V gene TRBV5-1, with 7 bases identical to TRBD1. Germline assignment: CDR1 SGHRS and CDR2 YFSETQ. V trimming: 8 bases; J trimming: 1 base; junction bases outside the gene matches: 8. The CDR3 contains 14 residues. The CDR3 spells CASCTGTVQETQYF. CDR3 sequence (DNA): TGCGCCAGTTGCACCGGGACAGTCCAAGAGACCCAGTACTTC.

This clonotype was counted only a few times. The chain combines TRBV7-6 with TRBJ2-1; 12 bases are a match to TRBD2. CDR3 length equals 17 residues. Trimming took 2 bases from V and 5 from J; bases not matched to a gene: 7. CDR1 is SGHVS and CDR2 is FNYEAQ in the germline V gene. CDR3 DNA: TGTGCCAGCAGCTTAACACTAGCGGGGGGAAGGGACAATGAGCAGTTCTTC. Translated, it gives CASSLTLAGGRDNEQFF. Drawing the rest from reference TRBV7-6 and TRBJ2-1, the complete variable domain is GAGVSQSPRYKVTKRGQDVALRCDPISGHVSLYWYRQALGQGPEFLTYFNYEAQQDKSGLPNDRFSAERPEGSISTLTIQRTEQRDSAMYRCASSLTLAGGRDNEQFFGPGTRLTVL.

The table lists this clonotype with a few counts. The rearrangement uses TRBV12-3 or TRBV12-4 and TRBJ2-7; the match to TRBD2 covers 8 bases. The CDR3 is made up of 14 amino acids. V was pared by 2 bases and J by 5 bases, with 5 bases of the junction left unmatched. For the CDR3, the DNA is TGTGCCAGCAGTTTAACGGGGGGGCCCGACGAGCAGTACTTC. It specifies CASSLTGGPDEQYF.